This TCR beta chain appears in the sequencing data of a study of T cell responses to AZD1222 COVID-19 vaccine. Study observations and caveats: Repertoires were sampled only after the peak T cell response. A rise in Spike-specific TCR breadth and depth followed two AZD1222 doses. Regions left unmutated in variants are reportedly the target of nearly half of spike-specific TCRs. Spike regions recognized by vaccine-associated CD4 TCRs spanned the protein, led by 160-218 and 743-854.

Assay: immunoSEQ multiplex PCR; the TCRdb copy retains only in-frame clones and omits some. Here the sample spans 200,000 or so clones, about 90% being singletons. About this clone itself: Its antigen is undetermined.

This TCR derives from an adult in good health. This specimen consisted of peripheral blood, obtained on day 0 of AZD1222 vaccination.

The CDR3 region has the DNA TGTGCCAGCTCACCACCGTCAGCGGGCTACGAGCAGTACTTC. Encoded protein: CASSPPSAGYEQYF. V is TRBV18 and J is TRBJ2-7; tentative D call: TRBD2 (6 bases). V lost 0 bases and J lost 3, with 9 bases in between. Germline CDR1 KGHSH, CDR2 LQKENI. The CDR3 length is 14 residues.